This entry lists 22 T cell receptor beta chains sequenced from one sample in a study of human T cells and chemical hapten exposure. TCRdb called the 5' RACE reads again in MiXCR, with one record for every CDR3 protein. The sample contains more than 140,000 distinct CDR3 sequences, around 4% of which appear only once. Total RNA was isolated from unfractionated whole blood. The receptor source for this set is a female donor in good health.

This clonotype was seen ten or more times. The chain combines TRBV7-2 with TRBJ2-5, with 7 bases aligning to TRBD2. The germline V gene has CDR1 SGHTA and CDR2 FQGNSA. The CDR3 consists of 14 residues. V shed 3 bases, J shed 3 bases, and the junction held 4 bases outside the gene matches. DNA of the CDR3: TGTGCCAGCAGCTTGGGACTACCGGAAGAGACCCAGTACTTC. Translated, it gives CASSLGLPEETQYF.

This clonotype was seen repeatedly, ten times or more. The chain is built from TRBV7-2 and TRBJ1-1; TRBD1 is a possible D gene (5 bases). Germline CDR1 and CDR2: SGHTA and FQGNSA. There are 13 residues in the CDR3. V lost 4 bases and J 7 bases, leaving 13 bases between the germline ends. CDR3 loop: CASSSQGIGEAFF. In nucleotides, the CDR3 is TGTGCCAGCAGCTCGCAGGGAATCGGTGAAGCTTTCTTT. Full variable domain (outside the CDR3, taken from reference TRBV7-2 and TRBJ1-1): GAGVSQSPSNKVTEKGKDVELRCDPISGHTALYWYRQSLGQGLEFLIYFQGNSAPDKSGLPSDRFSAERTGGSVSTLTIQRTQQEDSAVYLCASSSQGIGEAFFGQGTRLTVV.

The chain is built from TRBV11-2 and TRBJ2-1, with D perhaps TRBD2 (6 bases). The CDR3 is 15 amino acids. V lost 3 bases and J 0 bases, leaving 9 bases between the germline ends. Germline V CDR1 and CDR2: SGHAT, FQNNGV. The DNA for the CDR3 is TGTGCCAGCAGCTTTGGGACTTACTCCTACAATGAGCAGTTCTTC. Translating gives CASSFGTYSYNEQFF.

This clonotype was seen at least ten times. The genes are TRBV5-6 and TRBJ2-3; 10 bases align to TRBD1. This CDR3 contains 15 residues. The J segment lost 5 bases and the V segment lost 0 bases, leaving 3 bases of the junction unmatched. Germline V gene lookup returns CDR1 SGHDT and CDR2 YYEEEE. The DNA for the CDR3 is TGTGCCAGCAGCTTGGAAGGGACAGGGGAAGATACGCAGTATTTT. Protein product: CASSLEGTGEDTQYF.

There are many counts of this clonotype. CDR3 in amino acids: CASSESLPSWRDDEQFF. The CDR3 nucleotides read TGTGCCAGCAGTGAATCTCTCCCCTCTTGGAGGGATGATGAGCAGTTCTTC. The rearrangement links TRBV6-1 to TRBJ2-1; a weak D match, TRBD2 (6 bases). Looked up from germline, CDR1 is MNHNS and CDR2 is SASEGT. This CDR3 comprises 17 residues. V gave up 2 bases and J gave up 8 bases, with 22 bases separating them.

The rearrangement joins TRBV28 to TRBJ2-3; the D gene could be TRBD1 or TRBD2 (5 bases each). The V gene's germline CDR1 is MDHEN and CDR2 SYDVKM. V lost 6 bases and J lost 1, with 17 bases in between. The CDR3 sequence is 16 residues long. The CDR3 region has the DNA TGTGCCAGCAGCCTAACCGGTGGGGGAGGCACAGATACGCAGTATTTT. It codes for CASSLTGGGGTDTQYF.

At least ten counts were recorded for this clonotype. The chain couples TRBV5-6 to TRBJ2-3; 12 nucleotides match TRBD2. J lost 2 bases, V lost 2 bases, and 9 bases had no gene match. The CDR3 totals 18 residues. Germline V CDR1 and CDR2: SGHDT, YYEEEE. The CDR3 DNA reads as TGTGCCAGCAGCTTAGAACTAGCGGGGGGAGCCCACACAGATACGCAGTATTTT. Protein sequence: CASSLELAGGAHTDTQYF.

This clonotype was counted a few times. The chain uses TRBV7-8 and TRBJ2-1, with D possibly matching TRBD1 (6 bases). V was trimmed by 4 bases and J by 7 bases, leaving 23 bases between them. Germline loops: CDR1 SGHVS, CDR2 FQNEAQ. The CDR3 extends over 17 amino acids. This CDR3 is CASSSMRQAGKGNEQFF. In DNA, the CDR3 is TGTGCCAGCAGCTCAATGCGACAGGCCGGAAAGGGGAATGAGCAGTTCTTC.

This clonotype was found a few times. V gene TRBV24-1 combines with J gene TRBJ2-3, with D possibly matching TRBD2 (6 bases). Germline V gives CDR1 KGHDR, CDR2 SFDVKD. CDR3 length: 16 residues. V shed 4 bases and J shed 6 bases, with 19 bases lying between them. Here the CDR3 DNA reads TGTGCCACCAGTGACACTGGGACTTCCAAGTTTGATACGCAGTATTTT. It is translated as CATSDTGTSKFDTQYF.

Many counts were recorded for this clonotype. V usage is TRBV24-1 and J usage is TRBJ1-5; tentatively, D is TRBD1 (5 bases). The CDR3 covers 13 residues. Looked up from germline, CDR1 is KGHDR and CDR2 is SFDVKD. V was cut by 4 bases and J by 10 bases, with 13 bases left in between. The CDR3 loop reads CATSEQRGLPQHF. The CDR3 DNA follows: TGTGCCACCAGTGAACAAAGGGGTCTACCCCAGCATTTT.

This clonotype was seen repeatedly, ten times or more. The chain uses TRBV6-5 and TRBJ2-1; 8 positions match TRBD2. Looked up from germline, CDR1 is MNHEY and CDR2 is SVGAGI. The CDR3 extends over 14 amino acids. V shed 0 bases, J shed 8 bases, and the junction held 3 bases outside the gene matches. CDR3 loop: CASSYSGGADEQFF. In DNA, the CDR3 is TGTGCCAGCAGTTACTCCGGGGGGGCTGATGAGCAGTTCTTC.

This clonotype was picked up many times. This clone may be a read error of a much larger clone one base away. The rearrangement joins TRBV12-3 or TRBV12-4 to TRBJ2-2, with D possibly TRBD2 on 6 matching bases. The CDR3 is made up of 12 amino acids. Trimming took off 6 bases at V and 10 bases at J, with 12 bases between the two ends. Written as DNA, the CDR3 is TGTGCCAGCAGGGGACTCGCGGTGGAGCTGTTTTTT. It codes for CASRGLAVELFF.

This clonotype was seen repeatedly, ten times or more. The genes are TRBV7-8 and TRBJ2-7; tentatively, D is TRBD1 (6 bases). The CDR3 sequence is 15 residues long. Trimming took off 2 bases at V and 7 bases at J, with 18 bases between the two ends. Germline CDR1 is SGHVS and CDR2 is FQNEAQ. In DNA, the CDR3 is TGTGCCAGCAGCTTAACACAGGGCCCCGGTTCGGAGCAGTACTTC. Protein sequence: CASSLTQGPGSEQYF.

Many counts were recorded for this clonotype. V and J are TRBV2 and TRBJ2-7; no clear D gene. Germline values: CDR1 SNHLY, CDR2 FYNNEI. V gave up 0 bases and J gave up 2 bases, with 17 bases separating them. This CDR3 region has 17 residues. CDR3 amino acids: CASSEALPNWGTYEQYF. CDR3 bases: TGTGCCAGCAGTGAAGCGCTGCCAAATTGGGGAACCTACGAGCAGTACTTC. The entire variable domain, with the rest obtained from reference TRBV2 and TRBJ2-7, is as follows: EPEVTQTPSHQVTQMGQEVILRCVPISNHLYFYWYRQILGQKVEFLVSFYNNEISEKSEIFDDQFSVERPDGSNFTLKIRSTKLEDSAMYFCASSEALPNWGTYEQYFGPGTRLTVT.

This clonotype has ten or more counts. The chain employs TRBV5-1 and TRBJ1-1; TRBD1 matches at 9 bases. The length of the CDR3 is 14 residues. Germline V gene sequence: CDR1 SGHRS, CDR2 YFSETQ. V lost 1 base to trimming and J lost 11 bases; unmatched junction nucleotides: 9. CDR3 coding DNA: TGCGCCAGCAGCTTGTTAACAGGGGGCACGGAGGCTTTCTTT. Amino acid sequence: CASSLLTGGTEAFF.

This clonotype was picked up many times. The chain has TRBV20-1 and TRBJ2-1; 7 nucleotides match TRBD1. CDR1 is DFQATT and CDR2 is SNEGSKA in the germline V gene (reference sequence). This CDR3 comprises 13 residues. J gave up 3 bases and V 4 bases, and 3 bases lay outside the gene matches. The CDR3 region has the DNA TGCAGTGCTACCGGGACAGTCTACAATGAGCAGTTCTTC. Translation gives CSATGTVYNEQFF.

This clonotype was counted many times. This sequence joins TRBV4-3 and TRBJ2-7; 9 positions agree with TRBD1. J gave up 2 bases and V 1 base, and 3 bases lay outside the gene matches. The CDR3 length is 15 residues. Germline V CDR1 and CDR2: LGHNA, YSLEER. The CDR3 here is CASSQVRQGAYEQYF. The DNA of the CDR3 is TGCGCCAGCAGCCAAGTGCGACAGGGGGCCTACGAGCAGTACTTC.

This clonotype was detected many times. The J gene is TRBJ2-5, the V gene TRBV5-1; no definite D call. Germline CDR1 and CDR2: SGHRS and YFSETQ. Deletions cut 5 bases from V and 5 bases from J, with 16 bases between. The length of the CDR3 is 14 residues. CDR3 sequence: CASRLYGSGETQYF. DNA of the CDR3: TGCGCCAGCAGGCTTTACGGGTCCGGGGAGACCCAGTACTTC. Using reference TRBV5-1 and TRBJ2-5 for the parts outside the CDR3, the full variable domain is KAGVTQTPRYLIKTRGQQVTLSCSPISGHRSVSWYQQTPGQGLQFLFEYFSETQRNKGNFPGRFSGRQFSNSRSEMNVSTLELGDSALYLCASRLYGSGETQYFGPGTRLLVL.

This clonotype was detected many times. The gene calls are TRBV5-4 and TRBJ2-3; D perhaps matches TRBD1 (6 bases). There are 13 residues in the CDR3. V was cut by 3 bases and J by 6 bases, with 11 bases left in between. The V gene's germline CDR1 is SGHNT and CDR2 YYREEE (reference sequence). In DNA form, the CDR3 reads TGTGCCAGCAGCTCACAGGGTCTGGATACGCAGTATTTT. This gives the protein CASSSQGLDTQYF. Based on the CDR3 plus reference TRBV5-4 and TRBJ2-3, the full variable domain is ETGVTQSPTHLIKTRGQQVTLRCSSQSGHNTVSWYQQALGQGPQFIFQYYREEENGRGNFPPRFSGLQFPNYSSELNVNALELDDSALYLCASSSQGLDTQYFGPGTRLTVL.

This clonotype was counted only a few times. The chain uses TRBV20-1 and TRBJ2-7; 10 nucleotides agree with TRBD1. Losses at the gene ends were 6 bases for V and 4 bases for J; bases not matched to a gene: 3. CDR1 is DFQATT and CDR2 is SNEGSKA in the germline V gene (reference sequence). The CDR3 contains 12 residues. CDR3 sequence reads: CSARTGGYEQYF. The CDR3, as DNA: TGCAGTGCCCGGACAGGGGGATACGAGCAGTACTTC.

This clonotype was seen a few times. The V and J genes are TRBV20-1 and TRBJ2-2; D gene unclear. The CDR3 has 16 residues. Trimming removed 4 bases from V and 1 base from J, with 16 bases in between. Germline CDR1 DFQATT, CDR2 SNEGSKA (reference sequence). The CDR3 here is CSATTAGRRNTGELFF. The DNA for the CDR3 is TGCAGTGCTACCACAGCCGGGCGGCGGAACACCGGGGAGCTGTTTTTT.

The sample holds many counts of this clonotype. The V call is TRBV6-5, the J call TRBJ2-7; 12 nucleotides align to TRBD2. The CDR3 spans 16 residues. V trimming: 6 bases; J trimming: 2 bases; junction bases outside the gene matches: 8. The germline CDR1 and CDR2 sequences are MNHEY and SVGAGI. DNA for the CDR3: TGTGCCAGCAGCCCTACTAGCGGGGGGTCCGCCTACGAGCAGTACTTC. Protein: CASSPTSGGSAYEQYF.